The clone carrying this TCR beta chain was detected only once. Its antigen is as yet unknown. One junction end disagrees with the germline gene, perhaps due to a read error. The sample originates from a study of T cells in Graves' hyperthyroidism and ophthalmopathy. There were TCR beta CDR3 regions amplified from RNA transcripts. The HTBI primer set was used in a first-round RT-PCR of the TCR CDR3. A single record per CDR3 protein comes from TCRdb applying MiXCR to the multiplex PCR reads. The table has 600,000 to 700,000 distinct CDR3 sequences, less than 45% seen once. Study-level findings and limits: The model's output predicted ophthalmopathy at a median of about 6.5 months prior to onset. In the blood, most expanded thyroid clonotypes above 0.001 appeared as well.

This CDR3 is 9 amino acids long. Germline V lookup: CDR1 SGHAT, CDR2 FQDESV (reference sequence). The TCR was taken from an adult man with Graves' disease, either hyperthyroidism or ophthalmopathy (not recorded which). Sequenced input: peripheral blood or thyroid tissue (not recorded which). J is TRBJ1-3 and V is TRBV11-1, with 10 bases matching TRBD1. The CDR3 region is CASSDRGRF. In DNA form, the CDR3 reads TGTGCCAGCAGCGACAGGGGGCGTTTT.